One and the same sample provided the 12 T cell receptor beta chains below, sequenced in a study of T cell clonotyping in hematopoietic cell transplantation. Sequencing used immunoSEQ multiplex PCR; TCRdb keeps in-frame clones, though not all of them. The sample has about 8,000 clones, around 94% seen once. Sequences were derived from peripheral blood mononuclear cells, sampled 30 days after allogeneic stem cell transplant. The receptor set was obtained from a male patient aged 55 to 70 who had an allogeneic stem cell transplant from an unrelated donor, so T cells may come from the graft donor. Some clones in this sample may be carry-over from other donors' samples.

In nucleotides, the CDR3 is TGTGCCAGCAGTTATGGCTACGGGGTGGAGGGCTACACCTTC. It encodes CASSYGYGVEGYTF. This rearrangement joins TRBV6-5 to TRBJ1-2, with D unclear. Trimming removed 3 bases at V and 8 bases at J, with 16 bases between. This CDR3 has 14 amino acids. The germline gives CDR1 MNHEY, CDR2 SVGAGI.

This clone was observed once. The chain has TRBV9 and TRBJ1-3; the D gene is possibly TRBD1 (5 bases). Between the trimmed V and J ends, which lost 4 bases and 2 bases, there was a span of 13 bases. Germline CDR1 and CDR2: SGDLS and YYNGEE. This CDR3 is 15 amino acids long. The CDR3 nucleotides read TGTGCCAGCAGCCCACAAGGGGACCCTGGAAACACCATATATTTT. Protein: CASSPQGDPGNTIYF.

The chain recombines TRBV2 with TRBJ1-2; 11 bases line up with TRBD1. With 4 bases clipped from V and 5 bases from J, the junction kept 3 bases outside the gene matches. The CDR3 sequence is 14 residues long. Germline CDR1 SNHLY, CDR2 FYNNEI. In nucleotides, the CDR3 is TGTGCCAGCAGTGTCGGGACAGGGGGGTATGGCTACACCTTC. Translation gives CASSVGTGGYGYTF. The variable domain in full, with the rest retrieved from reference TRBV2 and TRBJ1-2, is EPEVTQTPSHQVTQMGQEVILRCVPISNHLYFYWYRQILGQKVEFLVSFYNNEISEKSEIFDDQFSVERPDGSNFTLKIRSTKLEDSAMYFCASSVGTGGYGYTFGSGTRLTVV.

V and J are TRBV19 and TRBJ2-7, with 8 bases that match TRBD1. The CDR3 length is 14 residues. V lost 5 bases, J lost 3 bases, and 6 bases stayed unmatched. Germline V lookup: CDR1 LNHDA, CDR2 SQIVND (reference sequence). The CDR3 nucleotides are TGTGCCAGTAGTCCAACAGGGGGAGTCTACGAGCAGTACTTC. It encodes CASSPTGGVYEQYF.

The V gene is TRBV7-9, the J gene TRBJ2-3; D gene ambiguous. Germline V gene data show CDR1 as SEHNR and CDR2 as FQNEAQ (reference sequence). Trimming stripped 5 bases from V and 1 base from J, with 10 bases between. There are 14 residues in the CDR3. The CDR3 loop reads CASSPPLRTDTQYF. CDR3 bases: TGTGCCAGCAGCCCTCCCCTACGCACAGATACGCAGTATTTT.

The chain joins TRBV6-1 to TRBJ1-2; D is uncertain. The CDR3 spans 11 residues. Germline-derived CDR1 and CDR2 are MNHNS and SASEGT. The V end was cut by 7 bases, the J end by 6 bases, with 9 bases between. In DNA form, the CDR3 reads TGTGCCAGCAAGTTTCGGGATGGCTACACCTTC. Translated: CASKFRDGYTF.

The chain carries TRBV7-9 and TRBJ2-5; D call uncertain. The V end was cut by 6 bases, the J end by 1 base, with 9 bases between. The CDR3 runs 13 residues. Germline V gives CDR1 SEHNR, CDR2 FQNEAQ (reference sequence). CDR3 nucleotide sequence: TGTGCCAGCAGGACTCCTATCCAAGAGACCCAGTACTTC. Its protein is CASRTPIQETQYF.

Written as DNA, the CDR3 is TGTGCCAGCTCATCGACAGGGGGGACCGGGGAGCTGTTTTTT. Translating it yields CASSSTGGTGELFF. This rearrangement joins TRBV18 to TRBJ2-2, with 9 bases identical to TRBD1. The CDR3 loop spans 14 amino acids. Germline assignment: CDR1 KGHSH and CDR2 LQKENI. With 5 bases clipped from V and 5 bases from J, the junction kept 3 bases outside the gene matches.

V and J are TRBV19 and TRBJ1-1; a weak D match, TRBD1 (6 bases). The V gene lost 9 bases and the J gene lost 1 base, with 15 bases spanning the gap. CDR3 length equals 14 residues. Germline V gene sequence: CDR1 LNHDA, CDR2 SQIVND (reference sequence). This chain's CDR3 is CASGWDNQNTEAFF. DNA of the CDR3: TGTGCCAGCGGATGGGACAACCAGAACACTGAAGCTTTCTTT.

CDR3: CAWRRGPGMGYTF. The DNA of the CDR3 is TGTGCCTGGAGGAGGGGACCAGGGATGGGCTACACCTTC. The J gene is TRBJ1-2, the V gene TRBV30, with D perhaps TRBD1 (5 bases). V was clipped by 3 bases and J by 8 bases, with 16 bases between them. Germline assignment: CDR1 GTSNPN and CDR2 SVGIG (reference sequence). This CDR3 has 13 amino acids.

This clone showed up just a few times. The genes are TRBV2 and TRBJ2-3, with TRBD2 matching 14 bases. V was pared by 6 bases and J by 6 bases, with 11 bases of the junction left unmatched. Germline-derived CDR1 and CDR2 are SNHLY and FYNNEI. This CDR3 has 17 residues. CDR3 protein: CASSQLWTSGRRDTQYF. The CDR3 DNA sequence: TGTGCCAGCAGCCAACTTTGGACTAGCGGGAGGCGGGATACGCAGTATTTT.

The CDR3 region is CASSSGLAGGLTGELFF. The CDR3 DNA reads TGCGCCAGCAGCTCGGGACTAGCGGGAGGGCTTACCGGGGAGCTGTTTTTT. This rearrangement joins TRBV5-1 to TRBJ2-2, with 16 bases matching TRBD2. Germline V gene sequence: CDR1 SGHRS, CDR2 YFSETQ. The V segment lost 3 bases and the J segment 5 bases; nucleotides outside the gene matches: 4. CDR3 length: 17 residues. The full variable domain, in which reference TRBV5-1 and TRBJ2-2 provide the parts outside the CDR3, is KAGVTQTPRYLIKTRGQQVTLSCSPISGHRSVSWYQQTPGQGLQFLFEYFSETQRNKGNFPGRFSGRQFSNSRSEMNVSTLELGDSALYLCASSSGLAGGLTGELFFGEGSRLTVL.